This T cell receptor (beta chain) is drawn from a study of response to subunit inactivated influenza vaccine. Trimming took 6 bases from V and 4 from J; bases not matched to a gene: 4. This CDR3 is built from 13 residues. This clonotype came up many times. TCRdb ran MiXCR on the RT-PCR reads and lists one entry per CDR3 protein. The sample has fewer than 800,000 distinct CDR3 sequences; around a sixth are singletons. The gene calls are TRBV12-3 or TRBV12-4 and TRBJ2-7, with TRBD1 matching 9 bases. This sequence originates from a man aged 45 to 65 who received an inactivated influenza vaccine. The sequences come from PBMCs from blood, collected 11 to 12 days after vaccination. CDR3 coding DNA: TGTGCCAGCAGCACGGGGACAGGGTACGAGCAGTACTTC. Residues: CASSTGTGYEQYF.